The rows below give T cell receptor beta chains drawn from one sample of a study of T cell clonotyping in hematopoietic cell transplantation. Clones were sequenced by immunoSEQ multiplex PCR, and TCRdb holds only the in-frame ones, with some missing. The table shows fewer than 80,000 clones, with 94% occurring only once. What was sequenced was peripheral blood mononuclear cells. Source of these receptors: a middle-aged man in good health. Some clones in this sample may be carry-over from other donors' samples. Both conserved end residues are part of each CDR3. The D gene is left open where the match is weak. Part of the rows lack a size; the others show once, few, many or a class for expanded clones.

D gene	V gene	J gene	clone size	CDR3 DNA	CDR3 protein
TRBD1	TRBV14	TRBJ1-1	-	TGTGCCAGCAGCCAAGATGGCAGGGGGATGGCTTTCTTT	CASSQDGRGMAFF
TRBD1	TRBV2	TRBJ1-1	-	TGTGCCAGCAGTTCCCAACAGGGGGCTGAAGCTTTCTTT	CASSSQQGAEAFF
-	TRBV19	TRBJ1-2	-	TGTGCCAGTAGTAGAAACAACTATGGCTACACCTTC	CASSRNNYGYTF
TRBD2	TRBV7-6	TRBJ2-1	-	TGTGCCAGCAGCTTAGTGACTAGCGGGGGAAAGTACAATGAGCAGTTCTTC	CASSLVTSGGKYNEQFF
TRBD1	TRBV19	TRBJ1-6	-	TGTGCCAGTAGTGCTTGGGTACTCGGGACAGGGGATAATTCACCCCTCCACTTT	CASSAWVLGTGDNSPLHF
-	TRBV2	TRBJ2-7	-	TGTGCCAGCAGGGTCGGTCCGCAGATAACCTACGAGCAGTACTTC	CASRVGPQITYEQYF
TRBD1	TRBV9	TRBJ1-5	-	TGTGCCAGCAGCCCACAGGGGGATCAGCCCCAGCATTTT	CASSPQGDQPQHF
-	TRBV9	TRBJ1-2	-	TGTGCCAGCAGCGCCGAGGTGGGGCCTGCTCAAGGCTACACCTTC	CASSAEVGPAQGYTF
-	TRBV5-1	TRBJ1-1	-	TGCGCCAGCAGCTTGGTTCCAGGGCCCTCCCCCACTGAAGCTTTCTTT	CASSLVPGPSPTEAFF
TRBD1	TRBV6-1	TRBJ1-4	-	TGTGCCAGCAGTGAACGAAGGGGGCAGGTCGGTAATGAAAAACTGTTTTTT	CASSERRGQVGNEKLFF
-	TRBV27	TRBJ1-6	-	TGTGCCAGCAGTTTATCATGGAGGGATTCACCCCTCCACTTT	CASSLSWRDSPLHF
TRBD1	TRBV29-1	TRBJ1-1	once	TGCAGCGTTGTTAACAGGGGCCTGTCGGGGAGAGAAGCTTTCTTT	CSVVNRGLSGREAFF
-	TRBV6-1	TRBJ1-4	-	TGTGCCAGCAGTGTCGTGAAGACAGCAACTAATGAAAAACTGTTTTTT	CASSVVKTATNEKLFF
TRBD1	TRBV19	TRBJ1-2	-	TGTGCCAGTAGTATGGGACAGGGGATCTTCTATGGCTACACCTTC	CASSMGQGIFYGYTF
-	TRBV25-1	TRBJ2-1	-	TGTGCCAGCAGTGACCTTGGGGGGGGGCTCCACTACAATGAGCAGTTCTTC	CASSDLGGGLHYNEQFF
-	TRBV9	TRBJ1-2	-	TGTGCCAGCAGCGTAGCTAGCGGGAGCGCCGGCCGGGAAGGCTACACCTTC	CASSVASGSAGREGYTF
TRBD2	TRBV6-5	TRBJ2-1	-	TGTGCCAGCAGCTACCGGGGGGGCGGGAGAAATGAGCAGTTCTTC	CASSYRGGGRNEQFF
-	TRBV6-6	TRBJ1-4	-	TGTGCCAGCAGTTACCCCCTAGGGCAGGATAATGAAAAACTGTTTTTT	CASSYPLGQDNEKLFF
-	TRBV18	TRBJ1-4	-	TGTGCCAGCTCACCAGCGAGGGTCGGGAGTAATGAAAAACTGTTTTTT	CASSPARVGSNEKLFF
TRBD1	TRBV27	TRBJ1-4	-	TGTGCCAGCAGTGAGGGGGACAGGGGCGAAAAACTGTTTTTT	CASSEGDRGEKLFF
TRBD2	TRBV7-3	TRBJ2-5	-	TGTGCCAGCAGCTTAACACTAGCGGGGCAAGAGACCCAGTACTTC	CASSLTLAGQETQYF
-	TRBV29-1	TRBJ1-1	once	TGCAGCGTTGAATCAGGGAATGCCATGAACACTGAAGCTTTCTTT	CSVESGNAMNTEAFF
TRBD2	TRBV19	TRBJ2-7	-	TGTGCCAGTAGTCGGACTAGCTCGGGGGAGCAGTACTTC	CASSRTSSGEQYF
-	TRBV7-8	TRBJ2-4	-	TGTGCCAGCAGCGTTAGCGGAGCCAAAAACATTCAGTACTTC	CASSVSGAKNIQYF
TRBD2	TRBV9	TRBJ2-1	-	TGTGCCAGCAGCGTGCTAGCGGGGGGAGGTGAGCAGTTCTTC	CASSVLAGGGEQFF
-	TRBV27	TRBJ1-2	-	TGTGCCAGCAGTTTATCGGCTAACTATGGCTACACCTTC	CASSLSANYGYTF
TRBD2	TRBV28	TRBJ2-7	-	TGTGCCAGCAGTTTACCGGACCGACTAGCGGCTACCTACGAGCAGTACTTC	CASSLPDRLAATYEQYF
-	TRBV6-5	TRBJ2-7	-	TGTGCCAGCAGAAAGGTGGGGGCCTGGGGAGAGCAGTACTTC	CASRKVGAWGEQYF
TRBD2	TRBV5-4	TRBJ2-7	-	TGTGCCAGCAGCCCCGCGGGACTAGCCGTTTACGAGCAGTACTTC	CASSPAGLAVYEQYF
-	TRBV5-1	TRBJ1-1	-	TGCGCCAGCAGCTCCGACGGAATGAACACTGAAGCTTTCTTT	CASSSDGMNTEAFF
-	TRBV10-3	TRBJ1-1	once	TGTGCCACCGAGAAGAACACTGAAGCTTTCTTT	CATEKNTEAFF
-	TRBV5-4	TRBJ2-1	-	TGTGCCAGCAGCAAAACCAAGAGCTCCTACAATGAGCAGTTCTTC	CASSKTKSSYNEQFF
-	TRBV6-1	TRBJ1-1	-	TGTGCCAGCACTATGACGACCTACACTGAAGCTTTCTTT	CASTMTTYTEAFF
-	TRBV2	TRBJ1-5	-	TGTGCCAGCAGTGTAGAAGGGCTATTTCAGCCCCAGCATTTT	CASSVEGLFQPQHF
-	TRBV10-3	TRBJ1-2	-	TGTGCCATCAGTGAAGGGCCAGGGGTATACTCCTCCTTC	CAISEGPGVYSSF
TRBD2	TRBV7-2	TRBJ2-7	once	TGTGCCAGCTCTAAAGGACTAGCGGGAGGCGATCCCTACGAGCAGTACTTC	CASSKGLAGGDPYEQYF
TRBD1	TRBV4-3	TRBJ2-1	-	TGCGCCAGCAGCCAAGAGCCAGGGGGCGACTACAATGAGCAGTTCTTC	CASSQEPGGDYNEQFF
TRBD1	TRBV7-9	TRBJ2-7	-	TGTGCCAGCGGACAAGCTCCCGGGACAGGGGGTCACGAGCAGTACTTC	CASGQAPGTGGHEQYF
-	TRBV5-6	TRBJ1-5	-	TGTGCCAGCAGCCCCCCCGTCGGTCAGCCCCAGCATTTT	CASSPPVGQPQHF
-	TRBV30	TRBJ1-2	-	TGTGCCTGGAGTGTACTAGTGACTAACTATGGCTACACCTTC	CAWSVLVTNYGYTF
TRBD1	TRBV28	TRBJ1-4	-	TGTGCCAGCAGTTCGGGACAGGGAAATGAAAAACTGTTTTTT	CASSSGQGNEKLFF
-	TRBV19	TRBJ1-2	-	TGTGCCAGTAGCAAACCCGGGGATTTCTATGGCTACACCTTC	CASSKPGDFYGYTF
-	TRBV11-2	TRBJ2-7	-	TGTGCCAGCAGCTTAGAGCGAATCGGACCAGGCCCCCTCTACGAGCAGTACTTC	CASSLERIGPGPLYEQYF
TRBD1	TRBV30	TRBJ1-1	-	TGTGCCTGGAGGGGAGACAGGGGGCTAACTGAAGCTTTCTTT	CAWRGDRGLTEAFF
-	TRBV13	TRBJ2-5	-	TGTGCCAGCAGCCCCCTTCTCCGGGGCGGACAAGAGACCCAGTACTTC	CASSPLLRGGQETQYF
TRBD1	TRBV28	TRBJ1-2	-	TGTGCCAGCAGTTCCTCGGGACAGACCATCGACCCGGGCTACACCTTC	CASSSSGQTIDPGYTF
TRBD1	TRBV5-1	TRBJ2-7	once	TGCGCCAGCAGCCCACACCGGGACAGGGGGCTCTTGAGGTACGAGCAGTACTTC	CASSPHRDRGLLRYEQYF
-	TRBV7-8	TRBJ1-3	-	TGTGCCAGCAGCCCGGGGACGGCTGGAAACACCATATATTTT	CASSPGTAGNTIYF
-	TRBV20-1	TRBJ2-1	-	TGCAGTGTGGCGGGGACTTCTGAGCAGTTCTTC	CSVAGTSEQFF
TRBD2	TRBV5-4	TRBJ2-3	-	TGTGCCAGCAGGAACGGAGCGGGGGGGACGGATACGCAGTATTTT	CASRNGAGGTDTQYF
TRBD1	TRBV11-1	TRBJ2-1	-	TGTGCCAGCAGCTATAGACAGGGGAAATTACGCTACAATGAGCAGTTCTTC	CASSYRQGKLRYNEQFF
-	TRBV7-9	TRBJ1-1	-	TGTGCCAGCAGCTTAGCGGCTGAAGCTTTCTTT	CASSLAAEAFF
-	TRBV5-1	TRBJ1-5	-	TGCGCCAGCAGCTTAGGGCTAAATAGCAATCAGCCCCAGCATTTT	CASSLGLNSNQPQHF
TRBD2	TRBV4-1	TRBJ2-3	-	TGCGCCAGCAGCCAAGAGGGACTAGCGGGGGAACGCCGGGGTACGCAGTATTTT	CASSQEGLAGERRGTQYF
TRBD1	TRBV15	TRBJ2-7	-	TGTGCCACCAGCAGAGATTCTGGGACCGGGACAGGGGTCCACGAGCAGTACTTC	CATSRDSGTGTGVHEQYF